The 10 T cell receptor beta chains given below trace back to one sample, sequenced in a study of early T cells in non-severe SARS-CoV-2 infection. MiXCR, run by TCRdb on the 5' RACE reads, gives a single entry per CDR3 protein. Of 76,000 or so distinct CDR3 sequences detected, approximately 10% appear once; the ten largest clones hold 4% to 5%. Sample: whole blood. These receptors were obtained from an adult who was a healthcare worker with PCR-confirmed SARS-CoV-2 infection or an uninfected control (not recorded which).

This clonotype appeared a few times. V is TRBV28 and J is TRBJ2-5; TRBD1 matches 8 bases. Germline V lookup: CDR1 MDHEN, CDR2 SYDVKM. Losses at the gene ends were 8 bases for V and 1 base for J; bases not matched to a gene: 3. The CDR3 consists of 13 residues. The CDR3 nucleotides are TGTGCCAGCCTCGGGACAGGCCAAGAGACCCAGTACTTC. Residues: CASLGTGQETQYF.

The chain carries TRBV29-1 and TRBJ1-1; a possible D gene is TRBD1 (6 bases). V dropped 4 bases and J dropped 5 bases, with 14 bases sitting between them. Looked up from germline, CDR1 is SQVTM and CDR2 is ANQGSEA. CDR3 length: 13 amino acids. This CDR3 is CSVGQVAGTEAFF. The CDR3, as DNA: TGCAGCGTTGGACAGGTGGCAGGAACTGAAGCTTTCTTT. Filled out from reference TRBV29-1 and TRBJ1-1, the complete variable domain reads SAVISQKPSRDICQRGTSLTIQCQVDSQVTMMFWYRQQPGQSLTLIATANQGSEATYESGFVIDKFPISRPNLTFSTLTVSNMSPEDSSIYLCSVGQVAGTEAFFGQGTRLTVV.

This clonotype occurred many times. The chain employs TRBV6-5 and TRBJ2-1; D might be TRBD1 (5 bases). Germline CDR1 reads MNHEY; CDR2 reads SVGAGI. V was cut by 7 bases and J by 10 bases, with 17 bases left in between. The CDR3 is 13 amino acids. The CDR3 DNA follows: TGTGCCAGCACCTACTCCAGGGTCGGAGAGCAGTTCTTC. Translating gives CASTYSRVGEQFF.

This sequence joins TRBV6-5 and TRBJ1-2; 7 bases fit TRBD1. V lost 6 bases and J lost 8; bases outside the gene matches: 12. This CDR3 comprises 14 residues. The germline V gene has CDR1 MNHEY and CDR2 SVGAGI. The DNA for the CDR3 is TGTGCCAGCAGACTCCTGTCGGACAGGAAGGGCTACACCTTC. The encoded protein is CASRLLSDRKGYTF.

Ten or more counts support this clonotype. The rearrangement uses TRBV29-1 and TRBJ2-7; 9 nucleotides match TRBD1. V trimming: 3 bases; J trimming: 1 base; junction bases outside the gene matches: 1. The CDR3 totals 13 residues. Per the germline V gene, CDR1 is SQVTM and CDR2 is ANQGSEA. The CDR3 region has the DNA TGCAGCGTTGAGACAGGGGGGTCCTACGAGCAGTACTTC. Translation gives CSVETGGSYEQYF.

This clonotype was seen many times. The V call is TRBV9, the J call TRBJ2-1; the D gene is possibly TRBD2 (6 bases). V was shortened by 2 bases and J by 1 base, with 10 bases between the two germline ends. CDR1 SGDLS and CDR2 YYNGEE come from the germline V gene. The CDR3 sequence is 15 residues long. The CDR3 region is CASSVSGESYNEQFF. CDR3 nucleotides: TGTGCCAGCAGCGTGTCGGGGGAATCCTACAATGAGCAGTTCTTC.

This clonotype showed up many times. The chain employs TRBV9 and TRBJ2-1; TRBD2 matches at 11 bases. The V and J ends lost 3 bases and 0 bases, in that order; junction bases with no gene match: 5. The CDR3 contains 17 residues. The germline gives CDR1 SGDLS, CDR2 YYNGEE. The CDR3 reads CASSEASGGSSYNEQFF. The CDR3 region has the DNA TGTGCCAGCAGCGAAGCTAGCGGGGGGAGCTCCTACAATGAGCAGTTCTTC.

The chain has TRBV5-1 and TRBJ1-2; 7 nucleotides line up with TRBD1. Trimming took 3 bases from V and 5 from J; bases not matched to a gene: 7. Germline V gene data show CDR1 as SGHRS and CDR2 as YFSETQ. The CDR3 is 14 amino acids. The CDR3 loop is CASSSLGQSYGYTF. The DNA for the CDR3 is TGCGCCAGCAGCTCCCTGGGACAGTCGTATGGCTACACCTTC.

V is TRBV20-1 and J is TRBJ2-5; 10 nucleotides line up with TRBD2. Germline CDR1 is DFQATT and CDR2 is SNEGSKA (reference sequence). V shed 0 bases, J shed 1 base, and the junction held 8 bases outside the gene matches. The CDR3 contains 17 residues. The CDR3 here is CSARDSASGGRQETQYF. DNA of the CDR3: TGCAGTGCTAGAGATTCAGCTAGCGGGGGCCGCCAAGAGACCCAGTACTTC.

This clonotype was seen ten or more times. The J gene is TRBJ1-2, the V gene TRBV5-5; D possibly corresponds to TRBD1 (6 bases). Germline assignment: CDR1 SGHKS and CDR2 YYEKEE (reference sequence). CDR3 size: 14 residues. Trimming took off 4 bases at V and 6 bases at J, with 16 bases between the two ends. In DNA form, the CDR3 reads TGTGCCAGCAGCGCTTTAACAGGGCTTGATGGCTACACCTTC. Translated: CASSALTGLDGYTF.